The 26 T cell receptor beta chains in this list originate from one sample, sequenced in a study of T cell clones after liver transplantation. Data came from immunoSEQ multiplex PCR; TCRdb stores just in-frame clones and leaves some out. The data contain 60,000 or so clones, 70% to 75% of them singletons. The sample in question was CD4+ T cells from blood, obtained at the 22-month timepoint. The receptors stem from a human patient who received a liver transplant. Some T cells may originate from the graft donor.

V and J are TRBV6-5 and TRBJ2-7; the D is unclear. Per the germline V gene, CDR1 is MNHEY and CDR2 is SVGAGI. There are 12 residues in the CDR3. V lost 6 bases and J 3 bases, leaving 9 bases between the germline ends. CDR3 residues: CASSEPGYEQYF. The CDR3, as DNA: TGTGCCAGCAGCGAACCAGGCTACGAGCAGTACTTC.

The chain combines TRBV5-1 with TRBJ2-2, with D possibly matching TRBD1 (6 bases). CDR3 length equals 14 residues. V was cut by 6 bases and J by 5 bases, with 14 bases left in between. CDR1 is SGHRS and CDR2 is YFSETQ in the germline V gene. Written as DNA, the CDR3 is TGCGCCAGCAATGCAGGGGCAAGGACCGGGGAGCTGTTTTTT. Translation gives CASNAGARTGELFF.

This clone was counted ten times or more. This chain connects TRBV4-2 to TRBJ2-3, with D unresolved. Per the germline V gene, CDR1 is LGHNA and CDR2 is YNFKEQ. The CDR3 runs to 15 residues. The V end lost 0 bases, the J end lost 2 bases, and 9 bases lay between the germline ends. The CDR3 spells CASSQDGSLTDTQYF. The CDR3 DNA reads as TGTGCCAGCAGCCAAGATGGATCGCTCACAGATACGCAGTATTTT.

This chain joins TRBV5-6 and TRBJ2-1, with D unresolved. Germline V gene lookup returns CDR1 SGHDT and CDR2 YYEEEE. CDR3 length equals 14 residues. The V end was cut by 6 bases, the J end by 1 base, with 11 bases between. The CDR3 coding sequence is TGTGCCAGCATCCTCTTCCAATCCTACAATGAGCAGTTCTTC. Translating gives CASILFQSYNEQFF.

This chain links TRBV7-9 with TRBJ1-1; 7 nucleotides line up with TRBD1. Germline V gene data show CDR1 as SEHNR and CDR2 as FQNEAQ (reference sequence). After removal of 6 bases from V and 1 base from J, the junction contained 11 bases not matched to a gene. The CDR3 runs to 16 residues. In nucleotides, the CDR3 is TGTGCCAGCAGTTTCGGGACAGCCGTACGGAACACTGAAGCTTTCTTT. Translated, it gives CASSFGTAVRNTEAFF.

The chain joins TRBV10-2 to TRBJ1-1; 8 nucleotides agree with TRBD1. Trimming cost V 8 bases and J 1 base; bases outside gene matches: 0. Germline loops: CDR1 WSHSY, CDR2 SAAADI. The CDR3 loop spans 12 amino acids. CDR3 loop: CASGQGNTEAFF. The CDR3 nucleotides are TGCGCCAGCGGACAGGGGAACACTGAAGCTTTCTTT.

The chain links TRBV19 to TRBJ1-5; 7 bases are a match to TRBD1. CDR1 is LNHDA, CDR2 SQIVND, per germline (reference sequence). V lost 11 bases, J lost 2 bases, and 6 bases stayed unmatched. The CDR3 length is 13 residues. CDR3 in amino acids: CAGGGTGNQPQHF. The CDR3 DNA reads as TGTGCCGGGGGGGGGACAGGCAATCAGCCCCAGCATTTT.

The chain couples TRBV5-1 to TRBJ2-7, with unresolved D. The CDR3 has 16 amino acids. CDR1 and CDR2 (germline): SGHRS, YFSETQ. The germline V and J ends were trimmed by 1 base and 3 bases, with 17 bases remaining between them. The CDR3 loop is CASSLTRGSTFYEQYF. DNA of the CDR3: TGCGCCAGCAGCTTGACGCGAGGTTCGACCTTCTACGAGCAGTACTTC. Using reference TRBV5-1 and TRBJ2-7 for the parts outside the CDR3, the full variable domain is KAGVTQTPRYLIKTRGQQVTLSCSPISGHRSVSWYQQTPGQGLQFLFEYFSETQRNKGNFPGRFSGRQFSNSRSEMNVSTLELGDSALYLCASSLTRGSTFYEQYFGPGTRLTVT.

The V and J genes are TRBV27 and TRBJ2-7, with TRBD2 matching over 7 bases. Trimming cost V 3 bases and J 4 bases; bases outside gene matches: 6. The V gene's germline CDR1 is MNHEY and CDR2 SMNVEV (reference sequence). The CDR3 consists of 14 residues. The DNA of the CDR3 is TGTGCCAGCAGTTTCTTGGCTAGCGGTTACGAGCAGTACTTC. Protein: CASSFLASGYEQYF.

This chain connects TRBV11-2 to TRBJ1-1; D call uncertain. Germline CDR1 reads SGHAT; CDR2 reads FQNNGV. This CDR3 comprises 13 residues. V lost 3 bases to trimming and J lost 1 base, with 6 bases between them. Here the CDR3 reads CASSFGANTEAFF. The CDR3 DNA is TGTGCCAGCAGCTTTGGAGCGAACACTGAAGCTTTCTTT.

The V and J genes are TRBV2 and TRBJ1-5, with a possible D match to TRBD1 (6 bases). With 2 bases removed from V and 6 bases from J, the gap between germline ends came to 17 bases. Germline-derived CDR1 and CDR2 are SNHLY and FYNNEI. The CDR3 sequence is 16 residues long. CDR3 loop: CASSEPPGGGGQPQHF. The CDR3 coding sequence is TGTGCCAGCAGTGAACCGCCGGGGGGGGGCGGTCAGCCCCAGCATTTT.

The chain couples TRBV7-6 to TRBJ2-2; no clear D. CDR3 length equals 15 residues. Germline V gene data show CDR1 as SGHVS and CDR2 as FNYEAQ. V was pared by 0 bases and J by 1 base, with 6 bases between. The CDR3 reads CASSLAGWNTGELFF. CDR3 DNA: TGTGCCAGCAGCTTAGCAGGGTGGAACACCGGGGAGCTGTTTTTT.

In the case of this clone: The same CDR3 also results from other DNA sequences found in this sample. V usage is TRBV7-8 and J usage is TRBJ1-6; TRBD1 matches 7 bases. This CDR3 has 17 amino acids. The germline gives CDR1 SGHVS, CDR2 FQNEAQ. V was clipped by 5 bases and J by 0 bases; unmatched bases: 7. The CDR3 region is CASSPRTGGSYNSPLHF. CDR3 DNA: TGTGCCAGCAGCCCTCGGACAGGAGGCTCCTATAATTCACCCCTCCACTTT.

This clone was detected a few times. This chain links TRBV12-1 with TRBJ2-7; TRBD1, the table's D call, lacks a check against the DNA. TRBV12-1 is a listed pseudogene. The length of the CDR3 is 15 residues. The CDR3 DNA follows: TGTGCCAGCAGCTCCCCCAGGGCATACTCCTACGAGCAGTACTTC. Translation gives CASSSPRAYSYEQYF.

The rearrangement joins TRBV7-9 to TRBJ1-1, with 7 bases aligning to TRBD1. V shed 7 bases and J 3 bases; nucleotides not matched to a gene: 8. Looked up from germline, CDR1 is SEHNR and CDR2 is FQNEAQ (reference sequence). The CDR3 runs 14 residues. CDR3 loop: CASTLTGLDTEAFF. DNA for the CDR3: TGTGCCAGCACCCTGACAGGGTTGGACACTGAAGCTTTCTTT.

The rearrangement links TRBV28 to TRBJ1-5; 8 bases fit TRBD1. CDR3 length equals 17 residues. Germline assignment: CDR1 MDHEN and CDR2 SYDVKM. V shed 7 bases, J shed 3 bases, and the junction held 14 bases outside the gene matches. CDR3 DNA: TGTGCCAGCACCTCCCAGGAAAGGACAGGGCACAATCAGCCCCAGCATTTT. Its translation is CASTSQERTGHNQPQHF.

The chain has TRBV5-4 and TRBJ1-2; 7 bases are a match to TRBD1. Germline assignment: CDR1 SGHNT and CDR2 YYREEE (reference sequence). CDR3 length: 16 amino acids. Losses at the gene ends were 4 bases for V and 6 bases for J; bases not matched to a gene: 15. The CDR3 region has the DNA TGTGCCAGCAGCAATGACAGGGTGGGGGGTGTTGATGGCTACACCTTC. Protein: CASSNDRVGGVDGYTF.

V gene TRBV14 combines with J gene TRBJ2-7, with D perhaps matching TRBD1 (6 bases). In germline, CDR1 is SGHDN, CDR2 FVKESK. The CDR3 spans 17 residues. Trimming removed 2 bases at V and 0 bases at J, with 17 bases between. The CDR3 sequence: CASSQFQGKGSSYEQYF. CDR3 in DNA: TGTGCCAGCAGCCAATTTCAGGGGAAGGGGAGCTCCTACGAGCAGTACTTC.

This clone came up once. The chain combines TRBV15 with TRBJ2-1; D not certain. CDR3 size: 12 residues. Looked up from germline, CDR1 is LNHNV and CDR2 is YYDKDF (reference sequence). Trimming removed 2 bases from V and 4 bases from J, with 3 bases in between. The CDR3 DNA reads as TGTGCCACCAGCAGACCGTACAATGAGCAGTTCTTC. Its translation is CATSRPYNEQFF.

V and J are TRBV5-4 and TRBJ1-1; D gene ambiguous. The CDR3 covers 13 residues. Germline values: CDR1 SGHNT, CDR2 YYREEE (reference sequence). Trimming shortened V by 4 bases and J by 5 bases, and 12 bases separated the two germline ends. The CDR3 here is CASSPRQRTEAFF. For the CDR3, the DNA is TGTGCCAGCAGCCCCCGCCAGAGGACTGAAGCTTTCTTT. Complete variable domain (other parts from reference TRBV5-4 and TRBJ1-1): ETGVTQSPTHLIKTRGQQVTLRCSSQSGHNTVSWYQQALGQGPQFIFQYYREEENGRGNFPPRFSGLQFPNYSSELNVNALELDDSALYLCASSPRQRTEAFFGQGTRLTVV.

The chain carries TRBV6-1 and TRBJ1-5; no clear D gene. Deletions cut 7 bases from V and 6 bases from J, with 19 bases between. The CDR3 loop spans 15 amino acids. Germline CDR1 MNHNS, CDR2 SASEGT. The CDR3 region is CASNRGPGRAQPQHF. CDR3 coding DNA: TGTGCCAGCAATAGAGGACCCGGGCGGGCTCAGCCCCAGCATTTT.

The V gene is TRBV6-1, the J gene TRBJ2-3; weak D call: TRBD1 (7 bases). V lost 5 bases to trimming and J lost 7 bases, with 19 bases between them. The germline gives CDR1 MNHNS, CDR2 SASEGT. This CDR3 has 15 residues. CDR3 in amino acids: CASSSAEGAGYTQYF. The DNA of the CDR3 is TGTGCCAGCAGTTCGGCTGAGGGGGCGGGATATACGCAGTATTTT.

This clone has only one observation. J is TRBJ1-2 and V is TRBV6-5; D is uncertain. This CDR3 contains 13 residues. Germline V gene data show CDR1 as MNHEY and CDR2 as SVGAGI. V was trimmed by 2 bases and J by 4 bases, leaving 8 bases between them. DNA for the CDR3: TGTGCCAGCAGTTACAGATCCTCCTATGGCTACACCTTC. The encoded protein is CASSYRSSYGYTF.

V is TRBV28 and J is TRBJ2-3, with D possibly TRBD1 on 5 matching bases. From germline, CDR1 is MDHEN and CDR2 SYDVKM. CDR3 length equals 17 residues. The V gene lost 2 bases and the J gene lost 0 bases, with 15 bases spanning the gap. The CDR3 DNA sequence: TGTGCCAGCAGTTTACTCGACAGAGGATCTAGCACAGATACGCAGTATTTT. This codes for CASSLLDRGSSTDTQYF.

The rearrangement uses TRBV13 and TRBJ1-2, with D possibly matching TRBD1 (6 bases). V lost 4 bases to trimming and J lost 7 bases, with 19 bases between them. Germline assignment: CDR1 PRHDT and CDR2 FYEKMQ (reference sequence). This CDR3 region has 15 residues. CDR3 nucleotides: TGTGCCAGCAGCTCGCCCACTACAGGGTGGGGTGGCTACACCTTC. Translation: CASSSPTTGWGGYTF.

The chain uses TRBV10-3 and TRBJ2-6; D is undetermined. V was trimmed by 6 bases and J by 2 bases, leaving 14 bases between them. The CDR3 is 16 amino acids. In germline, CDR1 is ENHRY, CDR2 SYGVKD. The CDR3 spells CAIRKSVIPGANVLTF. The CDR3 DNA reads as TGTGCCATCAGGAAGTCTGTGATCCCTGGGGCCAACGTCCTGACTTTC.